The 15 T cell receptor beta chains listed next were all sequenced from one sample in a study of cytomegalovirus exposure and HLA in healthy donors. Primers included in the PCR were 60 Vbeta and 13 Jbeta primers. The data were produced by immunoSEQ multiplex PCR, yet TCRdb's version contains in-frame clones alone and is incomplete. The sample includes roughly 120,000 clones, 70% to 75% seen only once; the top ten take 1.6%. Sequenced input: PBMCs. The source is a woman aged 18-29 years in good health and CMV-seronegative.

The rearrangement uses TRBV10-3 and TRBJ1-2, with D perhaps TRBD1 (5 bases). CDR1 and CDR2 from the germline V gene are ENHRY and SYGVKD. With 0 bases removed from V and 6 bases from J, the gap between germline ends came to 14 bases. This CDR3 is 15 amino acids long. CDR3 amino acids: CAISESPDLGDGYTF. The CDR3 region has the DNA TGTGCCATCAGTGAGTCGCCGGATTTAGGGGATGGCTACACCTTC.

CDR3 amino acids: CASSLPLPPSNTEAFF. CDR3 nucleotides: TGCGCCAGCAGTCTCCCCTTACCACCGAGTAACACTGAAGCTTTCTTT. The chain is built from TRBV23-1 and TRBJ1-1, with D hard to call. TRBV23-1 is identified as an open reading frame with a role that is uncertain. The CDR3 is made up of 16 amino acids. The ends were cut back, 4 bases at V and 2 bases at J, with 17 bases in the middle.

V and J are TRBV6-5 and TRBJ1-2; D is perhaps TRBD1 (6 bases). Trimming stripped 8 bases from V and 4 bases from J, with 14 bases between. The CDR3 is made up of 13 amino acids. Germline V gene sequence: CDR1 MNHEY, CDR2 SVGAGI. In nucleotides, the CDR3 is TGTGCCAGCCGGCAGGGGATGGGCTATGGCTACACCTTC. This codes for CASRQGMGYGYTF.

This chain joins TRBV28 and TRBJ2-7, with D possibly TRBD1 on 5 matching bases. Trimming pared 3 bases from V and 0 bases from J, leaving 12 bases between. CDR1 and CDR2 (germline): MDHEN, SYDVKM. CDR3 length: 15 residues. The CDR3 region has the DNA TGTGCCAGCAGTTTCAGACAGTTGGGCTCCTACGAGCAGTACTTC. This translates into CASSFRQLGSYEQYF.

CDR3 loop: CASSSGVLRGYQETQYF. CDR3 nucleotides: TGTGCCAGCAGCTCAGGGGTCCTCAGGGGGTACCAAGAGACCCAGTACTTC. The J gene is TRBJ2-5, the V gene TRBV5-5, with 7 bases fitting TRBD1. Germline V CDR1 and CDR2: SGHKS, YYEKEE (reference sequence). Trimming cost V 3 bases and J 0 bases; bases outside gene matches: 11. The CDR3 spans 17 residues. The variable domain in full, with the rest retrieved from reference TRBV5-5 and TRBJ2-5, is DAGVTQSPTHLIKTRGQQVTLRCSPISGHKSVSWYQQVLGQGPQFIFQYYEKEERGRGNFPDRFSARQFPNYSSELNVNALLLGDSALYLCASSSGVLRGYQETQYFGPGTRLLVL.

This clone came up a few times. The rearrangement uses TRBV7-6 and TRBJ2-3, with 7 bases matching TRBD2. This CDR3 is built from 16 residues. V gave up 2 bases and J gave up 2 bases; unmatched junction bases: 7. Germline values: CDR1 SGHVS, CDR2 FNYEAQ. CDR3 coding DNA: TGTGCCAGCAGCTTACTCCGGGGGGAGGACACAGATACGCAGTATTTT. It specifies CASSLLRGEDTDTQYF.

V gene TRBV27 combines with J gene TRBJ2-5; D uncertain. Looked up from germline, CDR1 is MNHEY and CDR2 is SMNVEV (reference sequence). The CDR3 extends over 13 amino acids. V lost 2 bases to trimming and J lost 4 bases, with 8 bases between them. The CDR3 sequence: CASSLKAGETQYF. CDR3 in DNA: TGTGCCAGCAGTTTAAAGGCAGGAGAGACCCAGTACTTC.

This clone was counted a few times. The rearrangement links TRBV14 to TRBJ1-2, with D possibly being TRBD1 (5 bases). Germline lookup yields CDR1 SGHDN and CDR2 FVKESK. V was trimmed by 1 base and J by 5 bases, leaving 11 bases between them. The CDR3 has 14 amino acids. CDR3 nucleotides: TGTGCCAGCAGCCAAGGGCAGGGTGAATATGGCTACACCTTC. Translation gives CASSQGQGEYGYTF. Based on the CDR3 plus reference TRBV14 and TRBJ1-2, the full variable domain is EAGVTQFPSHSVIEKGQTVTLRCDPISGHDNLYWYRRVMGKEIKFLLHFVKESKQDESGMPNNRFLAERTGGTYSTLKVQPAELEDSGVYFCASSQGQGEYGYTFGSGTRLTVV.

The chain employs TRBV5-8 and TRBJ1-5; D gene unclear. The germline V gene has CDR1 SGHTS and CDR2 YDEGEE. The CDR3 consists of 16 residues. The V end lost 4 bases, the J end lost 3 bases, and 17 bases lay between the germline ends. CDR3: CASSARQPGINQPQHF. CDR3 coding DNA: TGTGCCAGCAGCGCCCGCCAACCAGGAATCAATCAGCCCCAGCATTTT.

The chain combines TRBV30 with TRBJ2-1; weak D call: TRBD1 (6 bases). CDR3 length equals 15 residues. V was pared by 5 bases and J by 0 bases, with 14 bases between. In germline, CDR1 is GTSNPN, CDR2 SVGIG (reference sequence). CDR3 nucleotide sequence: TGTGCCTGGTCGATGGGGGCTAGCTCCTACAATGAGCAGTTCTTC. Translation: CAWSMGASSYNEQFF. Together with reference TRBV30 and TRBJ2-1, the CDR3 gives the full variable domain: SQTIHQWPATLVQPVGSPLSLECTVEGTSNPNLYWYRQAAGRGLQLLFYSVGIGQISSEVPQNLSASRPQDRQFILSSKKLLLSDSGFYLCAWSMGASSYNEQFFGPGTRLTVL.

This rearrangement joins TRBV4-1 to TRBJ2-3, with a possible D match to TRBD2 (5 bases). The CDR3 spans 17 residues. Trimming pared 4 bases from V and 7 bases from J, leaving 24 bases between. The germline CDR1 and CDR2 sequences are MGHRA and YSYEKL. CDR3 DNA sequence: TGCGCCAGCAGCCCGGGAAGTTGGGTCTCCACCTTCAATACGCAGTATTTT. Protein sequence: CASSPGSWVSTFNTQYF.

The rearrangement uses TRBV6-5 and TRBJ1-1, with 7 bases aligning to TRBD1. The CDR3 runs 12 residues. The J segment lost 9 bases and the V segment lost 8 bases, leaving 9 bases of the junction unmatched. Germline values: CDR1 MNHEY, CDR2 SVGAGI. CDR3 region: CASCLQGRKAFF. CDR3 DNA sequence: TGTGCCAGCTGTTTACAGGGGAGAAAAGCTTTCTTT.

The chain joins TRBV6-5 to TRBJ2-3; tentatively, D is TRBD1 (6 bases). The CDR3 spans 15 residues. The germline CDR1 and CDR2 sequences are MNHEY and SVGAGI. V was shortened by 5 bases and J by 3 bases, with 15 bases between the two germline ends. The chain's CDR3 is CASSGGRARTDTQYF. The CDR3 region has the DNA TGTGCCAGCAGTGGGGGCAGGGCGAGGACAGATACGCAGTATTTT.

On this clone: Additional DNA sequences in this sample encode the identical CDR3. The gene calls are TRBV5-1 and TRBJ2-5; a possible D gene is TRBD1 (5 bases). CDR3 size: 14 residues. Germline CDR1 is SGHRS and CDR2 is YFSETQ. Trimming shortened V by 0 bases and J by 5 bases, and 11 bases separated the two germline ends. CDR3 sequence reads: CASSLVGARETQYF. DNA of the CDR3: TGCGCCAGCAGCTTGGTTGGGGCGAGGGAGACCCAGTACTTC. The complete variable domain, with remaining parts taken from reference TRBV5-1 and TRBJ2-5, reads KAGVTQTPRYLIKTRGQQVTLSCSPISGHRSVSWYQQTPGQGLQFLFEYFSETQRNKGNFPGRFSGRQFSNSRSEMNVSTLELGDSALYLCASSLVGARETQYFGPGTRLLVL.

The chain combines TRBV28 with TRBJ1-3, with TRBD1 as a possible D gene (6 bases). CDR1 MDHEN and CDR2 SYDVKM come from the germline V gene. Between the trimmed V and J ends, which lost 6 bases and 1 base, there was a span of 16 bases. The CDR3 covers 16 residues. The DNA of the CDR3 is TGTGCCAGCAGCGAACGGGACACCGCTTCTGGAAACACCATATATTTT. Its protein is CASSERDTASGNTIYF.